A single sample gave rise to the 23 T cell receptor beta chains below, sequenced in a study of Tregs in tolerant kidney transplant recipients. Clones were sequenced by immunoSEQ multiplex PCR, and TCRdb holds only the in-frame ones, with some missing. The sample holds 110,000 or so clones, around nine tenths seen once. Specimen: CD4+ T cells from blood. The origin of the receptors is a human donor in good health.

The count of this clone is one. The chain carries TRBV5-1 and TRBJ1-2, with TRBD1 identical over 9 bases. The CDR3 is made up of 15 amino acids. With 5 bases clipped from V and 8 bases from J, the junction kept 13 bases outside the gene matches. Germline lookup yields CDR1 SGHRS and CDR2 YFSETQ. CDR3 region: CASSDRPGQGEGYTF. CDR3 nucleotides: TGCGCCAGCAGTGATCGCCCGGGACAGGGTGAAGGCTACACCTTC. Looking up the rest from reference TRBV5-1 and TRBJ1-2 gives the full variable domain: KAGVTQTPRYLIKTRGQQVTLSCSPISGHRSVSWYQQTPGQGLQFLFEYFSETQRNKGNFPGRFSGRQFSNSRSEMNVSTLELGDSALYLCASSDRPGQGEGYTFGSGTRLTVV.

The chain uses TRBV7-9 and TRBJ1-1; D might be TRBD1 (5 bases). With 5 bases removed from V and 1 base from J, the gap between germline ends came to 14 bases. The CDR3 runs 15 residues. CDR1 is SEHNR, CDR2 FQNEAQ, per germline (reference sequence). The CDR3 DNA follows: TGTGCCAGCAGCCGCTATTTGGACAAGAACACTGAAGCTTTCTTT. This translates into CASSRYLDKNTEAFF.

On this clone itself: An end of the junction does not agree with germline; a read error may underlie this. The chain is built from TRBV5-1 and TRBJ2-1; TRBD1 matches 7 bases. CDR3 length equals 14 residues. Germline V gives CDR1 SGHRS, CDR2 YFSETQ. CDR3 protein: CASSLGTEYNEQLF. The DNA for the CDR3 is TGCGCCAGCAGCCTGGGGACAGAATACAATGAGCAGCTCTTC. Complete variable domain (other parts from reference TRBV5-1 and TRBJ2-1): KAGVTQTPRYLIKTRGQQVTLSCSPISGHRSVSWYQQTPGQGLQFLFEYFSETQRNKGNFPGRFSGRQFSNSRSEMNVSTLELGDSALYLCASSLGTEYNEQLFGPGTRLTVL.

The chain employs TRBV18 and TRBJ1-2; D may be TRBD1 (5 bases). Germline assignment: CDR1 KGHSH and CDR2 LQKENI. This CDR3 spans 15 amino acids. V was pared by 1 base and J by 0 bases, with 9 bases between. The CDR3 DNA is TGTGCCAGCTCACCACAAGACAGAGCTAACTATGGCTACACCTTC. It specifies CASSPQDRANYGYTF.

The gene calls are TRBV30 and TRBJ2-1; TRBD2 matches 16 bases. The V and J ends lost 5 bases and 3 bases, in that order; junction bases with no gene match: 7. CDR1 is GTSNPN and CDR2 is SVGIG in the germline V gene (reference sequence). The CDR3 is 17 residues long. CDR3 sequence reads: CAWVRGTSGGGYNEQFF. The CDR3 region has the DNA TGTGCCTGGGTCAGAGGGACTAGCGGGGGGGGCTACAATGAGCAGTTCTTC.

The J gene is TRBJ2-2, the V gene TRBV11-3; TRBD1 matches 7 bases. This CDR3 comprises 16 residues. V was clipped by 3 bases and J by 0 bases; unmatched bases: 4. Germline CDR1 SGHNT, CDR2 YENEEA. CDR3 loop: CASSLAGTANTGELFF. CDR3 bases: TGTGCCAGCAGCTTGGCCGGGACAGCGAACACCGGGGAGCTGTTTTTT.

The chain has TRBV6-5 and TRBJ2-7; 7 bases map to TRBD2. Germline CDR1 reads MNHEY; CDR2 reads SVGAGI. V trimming: 0 bases; J trimming: 2 bases; junction bases outside the gene matches: 4. The CDR3 covers 15 residues. CDR3 nucleotides: TGTGCCAGCAGTTACTCGTCTAGCGGCCCCTACGAGCAGTACTTC. Encoded protein: CASSYSSSGPYEQYF.

The V gene is TRBV5-4, the J gene TRBJ2-5, with TRBD2 matching 7 bases. This CDR3 region has 15 residues. J was trimmed by 4 bases and V by 1 base; bases with no gene match: 7. The germline CDR1 and CDR2 sequences are SGHNT and YYREEE (reference sequence). DNA for the CDR3: TGTGCCAGCAGCTTGCCTGGGAGGGAGGGAGAGACCCAGTACTTC. Translated: CASSLPGREGETQYF.

The chain links TRBV18 to TRBJ1-4; D is possibly TRBD1 (6 bases). The V end was cut by 2 bases, the J end by 6 bases, with 7 bases between. Germline V gene data show CDR1 as KGHSH and CDR2 as LQKENI. The CDR3 has 13 residues. The CDR3 bases are TGTGCCAGCTCACCAAAGGGGGATGAAAAACTGTTTTTT. As protein: CASSPKGDEKLFF. Full variable domain (outside the CDR3, taken from reference TRBV18 and TRBJ1-4): NAGVMQNPRHLVRRRGQEARLRCSPMKGHSHVYWYRQLPEEGLKFMVYLQKENIIDESGMPKERFSAEFPKEGPSILRIQQVVRGDSAAYFCASSPKGDEKLFFGSGTQLSVL.

This clone appeared once. The chain employs TRBV15 and TRBJ2-2; tentatively, D is TRBD2 (6 bases). This CDR3 is built from 16 residues. Trimming left V 0 bases short and J 7 bases short, with 15 bases between. Germline-derived CDR1 and CDR2 are LNHNV and YYDKDF (reference sequence). Written as DNA, the CDR3 is TGTGCCACCAGCAGAGATGCGCCGGGAGCGGGCGGGGAGCTGTTTTTT. Protein sequence: CATSRDAPGAGGELFF.

This clone occurred once. The chain couples TRBV12-5 to TRBJ2-3; D call uncertain. V lost 5 bases to trimming and J lost 1 base, with 7 bases between them. Germline CDR1 LGHNT, CDR2 FRNRAP. The CDR3 loop spans 13 amino acids. In DNA, the CDR3 is TGTGCTAGTGGTACCAAGGGCACAGATACGCAGTATTTT. Translation: CASGTKGTDTQYF.

The chain uses TRBV9 and TRBJ2-3; no clear D. There are 11 residues in the CDR3. Germline V gene sequence: CDR1 SGDLS, CDR2 YYNGEE. Trimming stripped 0 bases from V and 5 bases from J, with 1 base between. CDR3: CASSVGDTQYF. The CDR3 DNA sequence: TGTGCCAGCAGCGTAGGAGATACGCAGTATTTT.

This clone was seen a single time. The J gene is TRBJ2-1, the V gene TRBV7-9; 9 bases line up with TRBD1. Germline CDR1 reads SEHNR; CDR2 reads FQNEAQ (reference sequence). The CDR3 is 14 residues long. The junction had 2 bases not matched to a gene; V was cut back by 1 base and J by 7 bases. The CDR3 nucleotides read TGTGCCAGCAGCTTAGGGACAGGGGTAAATGAGCAGTTCTTC. Translation gives CASSLGTGVNEQFF.

The genes are TRBV6-5 and TRBJ2-1; D is unclear. CDR1 is MNHEY, CDR2 SVGAGI, per germline. Trimming cost V 5 bases and J 7 bases, with 18 bases left between them. The CDR3 covers 15 residues. DNA of the CDR3: TGTGCCAGCAGTCCATCTAGATGGGCCGCTAATGAGCAGTTCTTC. Encoded protein: CASSPSRWAANEQFF.

The chain links TRBV19 to TRBJ1-2; 9 bases line up with TRBD1. With 5 bases clipped from V and 4 bases from J, the junction kept 8 bases outside the gene matches. Germline V gene lookup returns CDR1 LNHDA and CDR2 SQIVND (reference sequence). The CDR3 consists of 15 residues. In DNA, the CDR3 is TGTGCCAGTAGTTCCTCCACAGGGGGCTTCTATGGCTACACCTTC. This sequence encodes CASSSSTGGFYGYTF.

This clone has just one count. V gene TRBV19 combines with J gene TRBJ1-2, with TRBD1 matching 9 bases. With V trimmed by 6 bases and J by 4 bases, 6 bases remained unmatched. This CDR3 region has 14 residues. The V gene's germline CDR1 is LNHDA and CDR2 SQIVND (reference sequence). In DNA, the CDR3 is TGTGCCAGTAGCCCGGGACAGGGTTTCTATGGCTACACCTTC. Its translation: CASSPGQGFYGYTF.

The chain employs TRBV6-5 and TRBJ2-5; TRBD1 agrees at 7 bases. The CDR3 loop spans 14 amino acids. After removal of 2 bases from V and 3 bases from J, the junction contained 3 bases not matched to a gene. CDR1 is MNHEY, CDR2 SVGAGI, per germline. CDR3 region: CASSYMDRKETQYF. The CDR3 DNA follows: TGTGCCAGCAGTTACATGGACAGGAAAGAGACCCAGTACTTC.

This chain connects TRBV11-2 to TRBJ2-3, with 10 bases aligning to TRBD2. This CDR3 spans 18 amino acids. The germline V gene has CDR1 SGHAT and CDR2 FQNNGV. The V segment lost 5 bases and the J segment 1 base; nucleotides outside the gene matches: 12. The CDR3 sequence: CASSPGTAGTSGTDTQYF. The CDR3 DNA follows: TGTGCCAGCAGCCCCGGGACGGCCGGGACTAGCGGCACAGATACGCAGTATTTT.

This chain joins TRBV12-5 and TRBJ2-2; the match to TRBD1 covers 9 bases. Germline trimming cut 5 bases from V and 4 bases from J; bases unmatched to any gene: 5. Germline V gene lookup returns CDR1 LGHNT and CDR2 FRNRAP. This CDR3 spans 15 amino acids. The CDR3 region has the DNA TGTGCTAGTGGTCAAACGGACAGGGGCACCGGGGAGCTGTTTTTT. It specifies CASGQTDRGTGELFF.

This clone was observed a single time. V and J are TRBV15 and TRBJ2-3, with D possibly being TRBD2 (5 bases). The germline gives CDR1 LNHNV, CDR2 YYDKDF (reference sequence). The ends were cut back, 0 bases at V and 6 bases at J, with 10 bases in the middle. CDR3 length: 14 residues. CDR3 protein: CATSRDRTGDTQYF. The CDR3 coding sequence is TGTGCCACCAGCAGAGATCGGACGGGGGATACGCAGTATTTT.

This chain uses TRBV29-1 with TRBJ2-7; perhaps D is TRBD1 or TRBD2 (6 bases each). Germline V gene data show CDR1 as SQVTM and CDR2 as ANQGSEA. Trimming took off 4 bases at V and 7 bases at J, with 11 bases between the two ends. This CDR3 is built from 11 residues. CDR3 coding DNA: TGCAGCGTTGGTGGAGGGGGGGAGCAGTACTTC. Its translation is CSVGGGGEQYF.

The chain links TRBV7-8 to TRBJ1-6; 12 positions agree with TRBD1. CDR1 and CDR2 from the germline V gene are SGHVS and FQNEAQ. The CDR3 runs 15 residues. V was clipped by 0 bases and J by 14 bases; unmatched bases: 5. The CDR3 reads CASSLALGQGATLHF. The CDR3 bases are TGTGCCAGCAGCTTAGCGCTGGGACAGGGGGCGACCCTCCACTTT.

The rearrangement uses TRBV7-9 and TRBJ1-1, with a tentative D call TRBD1 (5 bases). The ends were cut back, 2 bases at V and 6 bases at J, with 7 bases in the middle. Germline V lookup: CDR1 SEHNR, CDR2 FQNEAQ (reference sequence). This CDR3 contains 12 residues. In DNA form, the CDR3 reads TGTGCCAGCAGCTTACAGGGCTCTGAAGCTTTCTTT. Translated: CASSLQGSEAFF.